This entry features one T cell receptor (beta chain) sequence. Recovered status applied to Cohort 3 donors who had two consecutive negative PCRs. It also applied to those with clearance or with symptom resolution. Some clones are missing from TCRdb's copy, which holds only in-frame ones; the method was immunoSEQ multiplex PCR. The profile shows under 300,000 clones, approximately 90% of them singletons. Germline CDR1 LNHDA, CDR2 SQIVND (reference sequence). The V gene lost 3 bases and the J gene lost 2 bases, with 7 bases spanning the gap. This CDR3 contains 13 residues. This specimen comes from a study of blood T cell repertoires in COVID-19.

Input material: PBMCs or T cells enriched from blood (not recorded which). The TCR originated in a man in his forties who had recovered from COVID-19. This rearrangement joins TRBV19 to TRBJ2-5; D is unclear. CDR3 sequence reads: CASSMARQETQYF. The CDR3 coding sequence is TGTGCCAGTAGTATGGCCAGACAAGAGACCCAGTACTTC.